The clone carrying this TCR beta chain was detected once. Antigen specificity is unknown. Donors comprised healthy HIV-negative adults lacking recent acute infections or vaccinations. Assay runs were performed at deep level. Each subset's genomic DNA was shared equally among a number of immunoSEQ plates. The assay was immunoSEQ multiplex PCR, and TCRdb's table has in-frame clones only and misses some. The sample shows over 2 million clones, 85% to 95% of them seen only once. The data originate from a study of shared clonotypes between healthy human individuals. The CDR3 is 15 residues long. Germline V gene lookup returns CDR1 MDHEN and CDR2 SYDVKM. V was cut by 6 bases and J by 7 bases, with 22 bases left in between. Study-wide points: About 5% of naive CD4 clonotypes were shared across a few donors.

The chain joins TRBV28 to TRBJ2-7; perhaps D is TRBD1 or TRBD2 (5 bases each). Sequencing was carried out using naive CD4+ T cells sorted from blood. Described subset: CD45RA+ positively selected. This TCR was recovered from a man in his late teens or twenties in good health. CDR3 amino acids: CASSYGGSGAGEQYF. CDR3 DNA sequence: TGTGCCAGCAGCTACGGCGGGTCCGGGGCCGGTGAGCAGTACTTC.